Listed below are T cell receptor beta chains from one sample, sequenced in a study of blood T cell repertoires in COVID-19. Assay used: immunoSEQ multiplex PCR; TCRdb lists only in-frame clones, some missing. The sample comprises about 310,000 clones, more than 75% of which are singletons, and 1% to 1.5% rests with the top ten. Sequencing was performed on peripheral blood. The receptors shown here come from a man aged 65 to 79 with acute or convalescent COVID-19. Each CDR3 is given with its conserved first and last residue. A D gene is named only where the DNA matches it firmly. The listing skips clone size in some rows; elsewhere it reads once, few, many or a size class.

CDR3nt: TGCGCCAGCAGCCAAGGACTAGCGGGACCCTACAATGAGCAGTTCTTC
CDR3aa: CASSQGLAGPYNEQFF
abundance: .
j_gene: TRBJ2-1
d_gene: TRBD2
v_gene: TRBV4-3

CDR3nt: TGTGCCAGCAGTAGCGGGGGTCCCCAGGCCAATGAGCAGTTCTTC
CDR3aa: CASSSGGPQANEQFF
abundance: .
j_gene: TRBJ2-1
d_gene: TRBD2
v_gene: TRBV2

CDR3nt: TGTGCCAGCAGCTTCCCCTCTACAGATACGCAGTATTTT
CDR3aa: CASSFPSTDTQYF
abundance: once
j_gene: TRBJ2-3
d_gene: .
v_gene: TRBV11-1

CDR3nt: TGTGCCAGCAGCATACTTAGCGGGAGCTCCTACAATGAGCAGTTCTTC
CDR3aa: CASSILSGSSYNEQFF
abundance: .
j_gene: TRBJ2-1
d_gene: TRBD2
v_gene: TRBV9

CDR3nt: TGTGCCAGTAGTATATCACAGAATCAGCCCCAGCATTTT
CDR3aa: CASSISQNQPQHF
abundance: .
j_gene: TRBJ1-5
d_gene: .
v_gene: TRBV19

CDR3nt: TGTGCCAGCAGTTTAAACCAGGAGGGTCAGCCCCAGCATTTT
CDR3aa: CASSLNQEGQPQHF
abundance: .
j_gene: TRBJ1-5
d_gene: .
v_gene: TRBV27

CDR3nt: TGTGCCAGCAGCCCTATTACCGGGGAGCTGTTTTTT
CDR3aa: CASSPITGELFF
abundance: .
j_gene: TRBJ2-2
d_gene: .
v_gene: TRBV27

CDR3nt: TGCGCCAGCAGCTTGGGGGCCATGAACACTGAAGCTTTCTTT
CDR3aa: CASSLGAMNTEAFF
abundance: .
j_gene: TRBJ1-1
d_gene: .
v_gene: TRBV5-1

CDR3nt: TGCAGCGTTCTGTACGGTTACTCCTACAATGAGCAGTTCTTC
CDR3aa: CSVLYGYSYNEQFF
abundance: few
j_gene: TRBJ2-1
d_gene: .
v_gene: TRBV29-1

CDR3nt: TGTGCCAGCAGTTACCCAACTAGAAACGAGCAGTACTTC
CDR3aa: CASSYPTRNEQYF
abundance: .
j_gene: TRBJ2-7
d_gene: .
v_gene: TRBV6-6

CDR3nt: TGTGCCAGCAGCTCCCCTTACAGGGGGCAGGATGGCTACACCTTC
CDR3aa: CASSSPYRGQDGYTF
abundance: once
j_gene: TRBJ1-2
d_gene: TRBD1
v_gene: TRBV7-2

CDR3nt: TGTGCCAGCAATCCCGCGGGAACTTATGAAGCTTTCTTT
CDR3aa: CASNPAGTYEAFF
abundance: .
j_gene: TRBJ1-1
d_gene: .
v_gene: TRBV6-5

CDR3nt: TGTGCCAGCAGTTCAGGGGGGATGAACACTGAAGCTTTCTTT
CDR3aa: CASSSGGMNTEAFF
abundance: once
j_gene: TRBJ1-1
d_gene: TRBD1
v_gene: TRBV28

CDR3nt: TGCGCCAGCAGCTTGGTTACAGGCCCGAAAGAGACCCAGTACTTC
CDR3aa: CASSLVTGPKETQYF
abundance: .
j_gene: TRBJ2-5
d_gene: .
v_gene: TRBV5-1

CDR3nt: TGTGCCAGCAGCCGGGAGGGCCGACTCCAAGAGACCCAGTACTTC
CDR3aa: CASSREGRLQETQYF
abundance: .
j_gene: TRBJ2-5
d_gene: TRBD2
v_gene: TRBV5-4

CDR3nt: TGTGCCAGCAGCTTAAACCCACGGGATGAGCAGTTCTTC
CDR3aa: CASSLNPRDEQFF
abundance: once
j_gene: TRBJ2-1
d_gene: .
v_gene: TRBV11-2

CDR3nt: TGTGCCAGCAGCCCGGGGACTAGCGGGGGGCGCCACAATGAGCAGTTCTTC
CDR3aa: CASSPGTSGGRHNEQFF
abundance: .
j_gene: TRBJ2-1
d_gene: TRBD2
v_gene: TRBV7-2

CDR3nt: TGTGCCAGCAGCACACCGACAGGGGCTGGAAACACCATATATTTT
CDR3aa: CASSTPTGAGNTIYF
abundance: .
j_gene: TRBJ1-3
d_gene: TRBD1
v_gene: TRBV7-2

CDR3nt: TGTGCCAGCAGCGGGACAGGGTCGCGAAATGAAAAACTGTTTTTT
CDR3aa: CASSGTGSRNEKLFF
abundance: once
j_gene: TRBJ1-4
d_gene: TRBD1
v_gene: TRBV2

CDR3nt: TGTGCCACCAGCAGAGATCGGAGTGGGTATTGGGGCTACACCTTC
CDR3aa: CATSRDRSGYWGYTF
abundance: .
j_gene: TRBJ1-2
d_gene: .
v_gene: TRBV15

CDR3nt: TGTGCCAGCTCACCACCCTGGACAGGGGCTGGAAACACCATATATTTT
CDR3aa: CASSPPWTGAGNTIYF
abundance: .
j_gene: TRBJ1-3
d_gene: TRBD1
v_gene: TRBV18

CDR3nt: TGTGCCAGCAGCTTGGGAGGGTCTGTCAATCAGCCCCAGCATTTT
CDR3aa: CASSLGGSVNQPQHF
abundance: .
j_gene: TRBJ1-5
d_gene: .
v_gene: TRBV5-4

CDR3nt: TGCGCCAGCAGCTACTGGGCCTTGCCAGAGACCCAGTACTTC
CDR3aa: CASSYWALPETQYF
abundance: .
j_gene: TRBJ2-5
d_gene: .
v_gene: TRBV5-1

CDR3nt: TGTGCCAGTCAGGACAGAGGAGGTGAGGGAGATACGCAGTATTTT
CDR3aa: CASQDRGGEGDTQYF
abundance: .
j_gene: TRBJ2-3
d_gene: .
v_gene: TRBV19

CDR3nt: TGTGCCAGTAGTACTACGGGACTACCCTCTGGGGCCAACGTCCTGACTTTC
CDR3aa: CASSTTGLPSGANVLTF
abundance: .
j_gene: TRBJ2-6
d_gene: TRBD2
v_gene: TRBV19

CDR3nt: TGTGCCAGTAGACTCGCCAACGCGAACACCGGGGAGCTGTTTTTT
CDR3aa: CASRLANANTGELFF
abundance: few
j_gene: TRBJ2-2
d_gene: .
v_gene: TRBV19

CDR3nt: TGTGCCAGCAGCTTACGGGGAGAGTATGGCTACACCTTC
CDR3aa: CASSLRGEYGYTF
abundance: once
j_gene: TRBJ1-2
d_gene: .
v_gene: TRBV7-9

CDR3nt: TGCGCCAGCAGTCAATTAGCGACACGGAGCTCCTACGAGCAGTACTTC
CDR3aa: CASSQLATRSSYEQYF
abundance: .
j_gene: TRBJ2-7
d_gene: .
v_gene: TRBV23-1

CDR3nt: TGCGCCAGCAGCCCAGGACAGGGGTACTATGGCTACACCTTC
CDR3aa: CASSPGQGYYGYTF
abundance: .
j_gene: TRBJ1-2
d_gene: TRBD1
v_gene: TRBV5-1